This TCR beta chain appears in the sequencing data of a study of T cell responses to AZD1222 COVID-19 vaccine. Produced via immunoSEQ multiplex PCR; TCRdb's table is partial and in-frame only. The data show over 150,000 clones, around nine tenths seen once. The receptor's source is an adult in good health. The sequences come from peripheral blood, collected on day 0 of AZD1222 vaccination.

The CDR3 loop is CASSESLNEKLFF. CDR3 bases: TGTGCCAGCAGCGAAAGTTTGAATGAAAAACTGTTTTTT. The chain couples TRBV5-6 to TRBJ1-4; D gene uncertain. The CDR3 totals 13 residues. Germline V gene sequence: CDR1 SGHDT, CDR2 YYEEEE. V lost 4 bases and J lost 5, with 9 bases in between.